The sequence of this TCR beta chain was determined in a study of blood T cell repertoires in COVID-19. The wider study: Samples of COVID-19 (acute and convalescent) were obtained from the United States, Italy and Spain. T cells, B-cell-depleted T cells, or PBMCs supplied cDNA or gDNA.

Authors' data handling: From reference gene primer amplification, estimates of nucleated cell counts were derived. Clones were read by immunoSEQ multiplex PCR, and TCRdb kept only the in-frame ones, dropping some. Clone size and V and J calls were adopted from that table, with D and trimming inferred from the DNA. This sample has around 76,000 clones, with roughly 89% found just once. This sequence was found in a human donor in a cohort sampled during active COVID-19. Sequences were obtained from peripheral blood.

The chain's CDR3 is CASSSQGRSSGANVLTF. CDR3 bases: TGTGCCAGCAGCTCTCAGGGTAGAAGCTCTGGGGCCAACGTCCTGACTTTC. The rearrangement uses TRBV7-3 and TRBJ2-6; a possible D gene is TRBD1 (5 bases). V was trimmed by 4 bases and J by 0 bases, leaving 13 bases between them. In germline, CDR1 is SGHTA, CDR2 FQGTGA. CDR3 size: 17 residues.